This T cell receptor beta chain was identified during a study of cytomegalovirus exposure and HLA in healthy donors. Regarding the study as a whole: Cytomegalovirus status was reportedly diagnosed by the classifier with high sensitivity and specificity. Rates of TCR association differed by HLA locus in a later analysis, with DRB1 highest and HLA-C lowest. Previous analysis showed most TCR beta V segments were productive about 90% or about 30% of the time.

The PCR made use of 60 Vbeta and 13 Jbeta primers. Data came from immunoSEQ multiplex PCR; TCRdb stores just in-frame clones and leaves some out. The sample lists 98,000 or so clones, approximately 80% occurring once. V gave up 6 bases and J gave up 6 bases; unmatched junction bases: 11. Germline loops: CDR1 SNHLY, CDR2 FYNNEI. The CDR3 runs to 15 residues. Details on this clone: Its antigen is unidentified.

The material sequenced was PBMCs. The rearrangement links TRBV2 to TRBJ1-2; 9 bases align to TRBD1. The clonotype originates from a woman between 18 and 30 years old in good health and CMV-seropositive. The CDR3 DNA is TGTGCCAGCAGGAGGGACGGACAGGGGTACGATGGCTACACCTTC. This translates into CASRRDGQGYDGYTF.